The 25 T cell receptor beta chains in this list originate from one sample, sequenced in a study of cytomegalovirus exposure and HLA in healthy donors. Only in-frame clones appear in the TCRdb table, and some are missing; sequencing was by immunoSEQ multiplex PCR. Found here are 200,000 to 250,000 clones, around nine tenths of them singletons; the top ten hold around 2.6%. Source material: PBMCs. All receptors come from a man younger than 30 in good health and CMV-seronegative.

The gene calls are TRBV10-2 and TRBJ2-3; 8 nucleotides match TRBD2. The CDR3 is 15 amino acids. The V segment lost 7 bases and the J segment 1 base; nucleotides outside the gene matches: 7. CDR1 is WSHSY and CDR2 is SAAADI in the germline V gene. The CDR3 reads CASTVAGWGTDTQYF. DNA for the CDR3: TGCGCCAGCACCGTAGCGGGGTGGGGCACAGATACGCAGTATTTT.

This sequence joins TRBV28 and TRBJ2-6; D perhaps matches TRBD2 (5 bases). This CDR3 has 13 residues. Germline CDR1 reads MDHEN; CDR2 reads SYDVKM. The V and J ends lost 8 bases and 3 bases respectively, with 8 bases between them. The CDR3 is CASVGVGANVLTF. DNA for the CDR3: TGTGCCAGCGTCGGGGTTGGGGCCAACGTCCTGACTTTC.

The chain couples TRBV5-1 to TRBJ2-1, with a weak D call TRBD2 (6 bases). CDR3 length equals 17 residues. CDR1 and CDR2 from the germline V gene are SGHRS and YFSETQ. Trimming took off 1 base at V and 5 bases at J, with 19 bases between the two ends. CDR3 bases: TGCGCCAGCAGCTTGTACGAGGAGCGGGTTGAGAACAATGAGCAGTTCTTC. Translation: CASSLYEERVENNEQFF.

CDR3: CAWRLGGNSPLHF. CDR3 in DNA: TGTGCCTGGAGATTGGGGGGGAATTCACCCCTCCACTTT. The rearrangement uses TRBV30 and TRBJ1-6, with D perhaps matching TRBD1 (5 bases). CDR1 is GTSNPN, CDR2 SVGIG, per germline (reference sequence). V was pared by 3 bases and J by 7 bases, with 10 bases between. The CDR3 totals 13 residues. The full variable domain, with the rest looked up from reference TRBV30 and TRBJ1-6, is SQTIHQWPATLVQPVGSPLSLECTVEGTSNPNLYWYRQAAGRGLQLLFYSVGIGQISSEVPQNLSASRPQDRQFILSSKKLLLSDSGFYLCAWRLGGNSPLHFGNGTRLTVT.

CDR3 nucleotides: TGTGCCAGCAGCTTAGGGTTTCCAGGGTACGAGCAGTACTTC. It encodes CASSLGFPGYEQYF. The rearrangement joins TRBV11-2 to TRBJ2-7; D is perhaps TRBD1 (5 bases). Trimming took off 1 base at V and 4 bases at J, with 11 bases between the two ends. Germline loops: CDR1 SGHAT, CDR2 FQNNGV. The CDR3 has 14 amino acids.

The rearrangement joins TRBV28 to TRBJ1-1; D perhaps matches TRBD1 (5 bases). This CDR3 has 16 amino acids. Deletions cut 8 bases from V and 1 base from J, with 20 bases between. The germline V gene has CDR1 MDHEN and CDR2 SYDVKM. The CDR3 spells CASGSGGLEKNTEAFF. In DNA, the CDR3 is TGTGCCAGCGGGTCCGGGGGTTTGGAAAAGAACACTGAAGCTTTCTTT.

The rearrangement links TRBV2 to TRBJ2-5; TRBD1 agrees at 12 bases. The trim removed 8 bases at V and 5 bases at J, leaving 6 bases unmatched. Germline CDR1 reads SNHLY; CDR2 reads FYNNEI. The CDR3 contains 14 residues. DNA for the CDR3: TGTGCCAGCCACCGGGACAGGGGGCAGGAGACCCAGTACTTC. Its translation is CASHRDRGQETQYF.

The chain employs TRBV7-2 and TRBJ2-1; D might be TRBD1 (6 bases). V dropped 0 bases and J dropped 11 bases, with 11 bases sitting between them. The CDR3 covers 13 residues. Germline V gene lookup returns CDR1 SGHTA and CDR2 FQGNSA. The CDR3 sequence is CASSLAGGSKQFF. The CDR3 DNA reads as TGTGCCAGCAGCTTAGCAGGGGGTAGTAAGCAGTTCTTC.

The chain combines TRBV28 with TRBJ2-7; 11 positions match TRBD2. This CDR3 has 24 amino acids. Germline CDR1 MDHEN, CDR2 SYDVKM. V dropped 3 bases and J dropped 1; count of bases not matched to a gene: 29. CDR3 region: CASSFRSLTGTSGSQGLGSYEQYF. The CDR3 DNA sequence: TGTGCCAGCAGTTTTAGGTCTTTAACAGGGACTAGCGGCTCCCAGGGGCTTGGGTCCTACGAGCAGTACTTC.

The V gene is TRBV7-2, the J gene TRBJ2-7; 9 bases agree with TRBD1. The ends lost 8 bases at V and 2 bases at J; junction bases unmatched: 7. The CDR3 loop spans 14 amino acids. The germline V gene encodes CDR1 SGHTA and CDR2 FQGNSA. CDR3 sequence: CASGWRDRAYEQYF. The DNA of the CDR3 is TGTGCCAGCGGATGGCGGGACAGGGCCTACGAGCAGTACTTC.

V gene TRBV2 combines with J gene TRBJ2-7; TRBD2 matches 10 bases. Germline CDR1 is SNHLY and CDR2 is FYNNEI. The CDR3 extends over 13 amino acids. Losses at the gene ends were 9 bases for V and 2 bases for J; bases not matched to a gene: 4. CDR3 residues: CARGTSETYEQYF. CDR3 nucleotide sequence: TGTGCCAGAGGGACTAGCGAGACCTACGAGCAGTACTTC.

This rearrangement joins TRBV27 to TRBJ2-2, with a weak D call TRBD1 (6 bases). This CDR3 spans 16 amino acids. Germline lookup yields CDR1 MNHEY and CDR2 SMNVEV (reference sequence). V was shortened by 1 base and J by 1 base, with 10 bases between the two germline ends. This CDR3 is CASSLFPGVNTGELFF. The CDR3 DNA reads TGTGCCAGCAGTTTATTTCCAGGGGTGAACACCGGGGAGCTGTTTTTT.

This clone came up once. V gene TRBV7-8 combines with J gene TRBJ2-7; 10 bases agree with TRBD2. From germline, CDR1 is SGHVS and CDR2 FQNEAQ. Trimming removed 6 bases from V and 4 bases from J; junction bases left unmatched: 9. This CDR3 is built from 15 residues. CDR3 DNA: TGTGCCAGCAGTCCCAGCGGGGGGGCCTGGTACGAGCAGTACTTC. Translated: CASSPSGGAWYEQYF.

This chain joins TRBV6-5 and TRBJ1-2; D ambiguous. This CDR3 is built from 14 residues. Deletions cut 2 bases from V and 8 bases from J, with 15 bases between. CDR1 is MNHEY and CDR2 is SVGAGI in the germline V gene. This CDR3 is CASSYGLGERGYTF. CDR3 DNA sequence: TGTGCCAGCAGTTACGGGTTGGGAGAGCGCGGCTACACCTTC.

The chain links TRBV28 to TRBJ2-3; D unresolved. The germline gives CDR1 MDHEN, CDR2 SYDVKM. This CDR3 region has 12 residues. V gave up 6 bases and J gave up 11 bases, with 15 bases separating them. The CDR3 sequence: CASSSYEIKQYF. The CDR3 DNA reads as TGTGCCAGCAGCTCTTACGAGATAAAGCAGTATTTT.

V gene TRBV6-1 combines with J gene TRBJ1-1; D might be TRBD1 (6 bases). There are 13 residues in the CDR3. Germline-derived CDR1 and CDR2 are MNHNS and SASEGT. Trimming stripped 7 bases from V and 5 bases from J, with 14 bases between. In DNA form, the CDR3 reads TGTGCCAGCATGTCGCAGGGGCTGACTGAAGCTTTCTTT. Translation: CASMSQGLTEAFF.

The chain joins TRBV5-5 to TRBJ1-6; D remains unclear. Germline V gene data show CDR1 as SGHKS and CDR2 as YYEKEE (reference sequence). Trimming pared 4 bases from V and 1 base from J, leaving 12 bases between. The CDR3 is 16 residues long. As DNA, the CDR3 is TGTGCCAGCAGCCGAGGCGGGGTGTCCTATAATTCACCCCTCCACTTT. Residues: CASSRGGVSYNSPLHF.

The chain uses TRBV2 and TRBJ1-1; a weak D match, TRBD1 (6 bases). This CDR3 is 13 amino acids long. V shed 10 bases and J shed 0 bases, with 12 bases lying between them. In germline, CDR1 is SNHLY, CDR2 FYNNEI. The CDR3 loop is CAIKQGVNTEAFF. As DNA, the CDR3 is TGTGCCATCAAACAGGGCGTGAACACTGAAGCTTTCTTT.

The rearrangement links TRBV5-6 to TRBJ1-6; possible D gene TRBD1, 5 bases. There are 18 residues in the CDR3. The V end was cut by 3 bases, the J end by 4 bases, with 20 bases between. Germline V gene sequence: CDR1 SGHDT, CDR2 YYEEEE. CDR3 bases: TGTGCCAGCAGCTCCGCTTTTGGGGGGTCAGGATATAATTCACCCCTCCACTTT. Translated: CASSSAFGGSGYNSPLHF.

This clone was found a few times. V gene TRBV19 combines with J gene TRBJ2-7, with 8 bases fitting TRBD2. The CDR3 contains 14 residues. Losses at the gene ends were 4 bases for V and 4 bases for J; bases not matched to a gene: 6. CDR1 and CDR2 (germline): LNHDA, SQIVND (reference sequence). CDR3 sequence (DNA): TGTGCCAGTAGTACCCAGCGGGAGTCGTACGAGCAGTACTTC. This translates into CASSTQRESYEQYF. Based on the CDR3 plus reference TRBV19 and TRBJ2-7, the full variable domain is DGGITQSPKYLFRKEGQNVTLSCEQNLNHDAMYWYRQDPGQGLRLIYYSQIVNDFQKGDIAEGYSVSREKKESFPLTVTSAQKNPTAFYLCASSTQRESYEQYFGPGTRLTVT.

On this clone: At one of its ends the junction is not consistent with the germline gene, which may arise from a read error. The chain employs TRBV15 and TRBJ2-3; 14 bases align to TRBD2. Germline CDR1 and CDR2: LNHNV and YYDKDF (reference sequence). The CDR3 extends over 17 amino acids. The CDR3 DNA follows: TGTGCCACCAGCGGAGAGACTAGCGGGAGGGGGAGAGATACGCAGTATTTT. It yields the protein CATSGETSGRGRDTQYF.

The rearrangement links TRBV6-4 to TRBJ2-2, with D possibly TRBD2 on 5 matching bases. Germline CDR1 MRHNA, CDR2 SNTAGT. The V end was cut by 6 bases, the J end by 6 bases, with 11 bases between. The CDR3 length is 13 residues. CDR3 sequence reads: CASSEPGSGELFF. CDR3 sequence (DNA): TGTGCCAGCAGCGAGCCGGGGTCCGGGGAGCTGTTTTTT.

This chain links TRBV15 with TRBJ1-4; weak D call: TRBD1 (6 bases). The CDR3 consists of 14 residues. Trimming pared 5 bases from V and 8 bases from J, leaving 15 bases between. Looked up from germline, CDR1 is LNHNV and CDR2 is YYDKDF (reference sequence). CDR3 DNA: TGTGCCACCAGCGGGGGGGCGTGGAGAGAAAAACTGTTTTTT. Translated, it gives CATSGGAWREKLFF.

CDR3 bases: TGTGCCAGCAGCTCCGGGACAGGGGGTCGGTCCCAGCATTTT. It yields the protein CASSSGTGGRSQHF. This chain links TRBV5-8 with TRBJ1-5, with 11 bases that match TRBD1. Germline V CDR1 and CDR2: SGHTS, YDEGEE. After removal of 3 bases from V and 11 bases from J, the junction contained 7 bases not matched to a gene. There are 14 residues in the CDR3.

This chain connects TRBV5-6 to TRBJ2-2; D is uncertain. The CDR3 contains 14 residues. The germline CDR1 and CDR2 sequences are SGHDT and YYEEEE. V was pared by 0 bases and J by 4 bases, with 7 bases between. The CDR3 is CASSLGQLTGELFF. As DNA, the CDR3 is TGTGCCAGCAGCTTGGGTCAACTCACCGGGGAGCTGTTTTTT.